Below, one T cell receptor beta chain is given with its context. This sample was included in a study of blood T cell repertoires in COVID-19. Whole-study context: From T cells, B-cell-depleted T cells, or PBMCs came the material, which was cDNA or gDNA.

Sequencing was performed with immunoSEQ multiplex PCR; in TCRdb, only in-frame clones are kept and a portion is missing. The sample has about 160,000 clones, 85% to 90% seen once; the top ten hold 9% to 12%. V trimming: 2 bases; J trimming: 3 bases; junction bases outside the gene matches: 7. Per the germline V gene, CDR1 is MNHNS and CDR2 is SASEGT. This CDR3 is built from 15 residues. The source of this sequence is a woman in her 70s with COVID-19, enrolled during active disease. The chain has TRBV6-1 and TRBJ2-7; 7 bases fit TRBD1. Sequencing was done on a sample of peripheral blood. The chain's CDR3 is CASSEQTGLGYEQYF. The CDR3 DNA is TGTGCCAGCAGTGAACAGACAGGGCTAGGCTACGAGCAGTACTTC.